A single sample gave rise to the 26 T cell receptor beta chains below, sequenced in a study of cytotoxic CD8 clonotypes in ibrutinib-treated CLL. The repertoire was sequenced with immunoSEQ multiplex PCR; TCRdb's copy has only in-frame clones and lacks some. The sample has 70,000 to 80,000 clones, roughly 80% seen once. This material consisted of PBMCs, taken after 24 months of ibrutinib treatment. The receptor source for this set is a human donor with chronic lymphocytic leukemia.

The CDR3 sequence is CASSRLAGPGELFF. The CDR3 DNA sequence: TGTGCCAGCAGCCGACTAGCGGGACCCGGGGAGCTGTTTTTT. The rearrangement links TRBV7-2 to TRBJ2-2, with TRBD2 matching over 11 bases. Germline loops: CDR1 SGHTA, CDR2 FQGNSA. The CDR3 loop spans 14 amino acids. V lost 5 bases, J lost 6 bases, and 2 bases stayed unmatched.

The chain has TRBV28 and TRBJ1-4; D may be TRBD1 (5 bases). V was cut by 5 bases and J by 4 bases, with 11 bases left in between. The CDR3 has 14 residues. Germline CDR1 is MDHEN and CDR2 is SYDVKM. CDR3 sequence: CASSPGRVNEKLFF. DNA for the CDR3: TGTGCCAGCAGTCCGGGACGGGTTAATGAAAAACTGTTTTTT.

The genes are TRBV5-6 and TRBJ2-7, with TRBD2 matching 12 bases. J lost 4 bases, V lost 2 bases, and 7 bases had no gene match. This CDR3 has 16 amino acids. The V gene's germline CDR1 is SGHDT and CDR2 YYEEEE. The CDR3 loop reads CASSFRTSGITYEQYF. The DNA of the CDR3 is TGTGCCAGCAGCTTCCGGACTAGCGGGATTACATACGAGCAGTACTTC.

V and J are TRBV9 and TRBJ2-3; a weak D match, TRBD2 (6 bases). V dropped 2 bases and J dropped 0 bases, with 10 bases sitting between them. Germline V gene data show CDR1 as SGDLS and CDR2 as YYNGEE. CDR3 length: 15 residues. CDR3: CASSVGGGSTDTQYF. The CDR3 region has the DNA TGTGCCAGCAGCGTGGGGGGAGGAAGCACAGATACGCAGTATTTT.

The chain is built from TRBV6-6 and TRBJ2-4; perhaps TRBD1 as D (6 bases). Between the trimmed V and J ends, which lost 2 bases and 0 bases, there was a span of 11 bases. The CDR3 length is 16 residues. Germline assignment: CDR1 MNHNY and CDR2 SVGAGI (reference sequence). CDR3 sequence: CASSYGTKIAKNIQYF. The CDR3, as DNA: TGTGCCAGCAGTTACGGGACAAAGATAGCCAAAAACATTCAGTACTTC.

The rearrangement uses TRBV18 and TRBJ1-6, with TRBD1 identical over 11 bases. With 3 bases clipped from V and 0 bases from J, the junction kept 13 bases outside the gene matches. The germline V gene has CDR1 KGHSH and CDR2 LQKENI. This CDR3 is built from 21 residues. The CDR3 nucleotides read TGTGCCAGCTCACCCCTCCCATTGGACAGGGGGCAAGACTCCTATAATTCACCCCTCCACTTT. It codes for CASSPLPLDRGQDSYNSPLHF.

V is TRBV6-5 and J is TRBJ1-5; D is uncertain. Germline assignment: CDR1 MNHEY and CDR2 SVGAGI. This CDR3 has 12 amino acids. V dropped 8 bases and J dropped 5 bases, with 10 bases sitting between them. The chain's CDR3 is CASGRRDQPQHF. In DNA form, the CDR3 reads TGTGCCAGCGGTAGGAGGGATCAGCCCCAGCATTTT.

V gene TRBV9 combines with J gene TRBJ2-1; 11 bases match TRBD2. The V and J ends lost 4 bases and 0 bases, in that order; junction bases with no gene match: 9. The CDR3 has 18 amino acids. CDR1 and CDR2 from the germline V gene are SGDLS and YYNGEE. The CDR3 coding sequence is TGTGCCAGCAGCTCGGGTGCTAGCGGGAGGTCCTCCTACAATGAGCAGTTCTTC. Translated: CASSSGASGRSSYNEQFF.

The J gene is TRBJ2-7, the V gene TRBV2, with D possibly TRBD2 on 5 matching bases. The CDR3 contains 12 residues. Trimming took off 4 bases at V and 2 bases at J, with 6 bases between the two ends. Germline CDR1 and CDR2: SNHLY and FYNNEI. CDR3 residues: CASSAGTYEQYF. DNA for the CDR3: TGTGCCAGCAGTGCCGGGACCTACGAGCAGTACTTC.

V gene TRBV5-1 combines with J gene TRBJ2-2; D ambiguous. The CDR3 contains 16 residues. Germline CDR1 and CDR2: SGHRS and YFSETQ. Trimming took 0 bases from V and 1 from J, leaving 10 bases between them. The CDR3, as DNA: TGCGCCAGCAGCTTGGGGACGAACCTGAACACCGGGGAGCTGTTTTTT. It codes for CASSLGTNLNTGELFF.

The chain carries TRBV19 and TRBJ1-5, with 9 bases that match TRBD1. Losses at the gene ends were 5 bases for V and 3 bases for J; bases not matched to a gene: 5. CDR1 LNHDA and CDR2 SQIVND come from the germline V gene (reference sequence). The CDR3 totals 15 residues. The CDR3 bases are TGTGCCAGTAGTGTGGGACAGGGAAACAATCAGCCCCAGCATTTT. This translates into CASSVGQGNNQPQHF.

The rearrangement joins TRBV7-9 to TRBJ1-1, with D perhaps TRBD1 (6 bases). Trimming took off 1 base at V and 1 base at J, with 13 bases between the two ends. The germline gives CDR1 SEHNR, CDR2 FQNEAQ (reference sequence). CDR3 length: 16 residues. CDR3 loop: CASSLGVGTPNTEAFF. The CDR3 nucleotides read TGTGCCAGCAGCTTAGGGGTCGGGACACCGAACACTGAAGCTTTCTTT.

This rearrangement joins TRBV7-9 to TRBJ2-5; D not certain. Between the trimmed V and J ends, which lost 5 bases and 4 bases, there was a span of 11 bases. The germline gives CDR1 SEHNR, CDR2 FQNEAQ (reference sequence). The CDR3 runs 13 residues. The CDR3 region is CASSPSLGETQYF. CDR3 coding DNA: TGTGCCAGCAGCCCATCACTTGGAGAGACCCAGTACTTC.

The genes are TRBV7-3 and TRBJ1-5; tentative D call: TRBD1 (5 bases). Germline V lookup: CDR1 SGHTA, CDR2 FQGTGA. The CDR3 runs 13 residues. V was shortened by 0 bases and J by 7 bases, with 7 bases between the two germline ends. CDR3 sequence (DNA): TGTGCCAGCAGCTTAACGAGGGGACAGCCCCAGCATTTT. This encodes CASSLTRGQPQHF.

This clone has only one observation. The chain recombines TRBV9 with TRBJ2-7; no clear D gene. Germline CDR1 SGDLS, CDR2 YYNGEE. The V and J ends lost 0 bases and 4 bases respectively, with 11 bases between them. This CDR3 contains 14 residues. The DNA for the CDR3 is TGTGCCAGCAGCGTAGCGGACCTAGATTACGAGCAGTACTTC. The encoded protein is CASSVADLDYEQYF.

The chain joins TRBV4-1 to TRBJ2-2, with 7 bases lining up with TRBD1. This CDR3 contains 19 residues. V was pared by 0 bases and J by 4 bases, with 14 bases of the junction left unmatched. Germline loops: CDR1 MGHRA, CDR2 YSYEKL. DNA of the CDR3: TGCGCCAGCAGCCAAGACACACTAGGGACAGTTAGGGTCACCGGGGAGCTGTTTTTT. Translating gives CASSQDTLGTVRVTGELFF.

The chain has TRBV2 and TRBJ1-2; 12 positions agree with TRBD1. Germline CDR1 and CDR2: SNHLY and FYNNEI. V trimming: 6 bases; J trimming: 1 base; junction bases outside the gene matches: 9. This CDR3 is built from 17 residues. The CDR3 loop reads CASRGLGQGARNYGYTF. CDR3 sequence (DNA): TGTGCCAGCAGGGGTTTGGGACAGGGGGCGCGTAACTATGGCTACACCTTC.

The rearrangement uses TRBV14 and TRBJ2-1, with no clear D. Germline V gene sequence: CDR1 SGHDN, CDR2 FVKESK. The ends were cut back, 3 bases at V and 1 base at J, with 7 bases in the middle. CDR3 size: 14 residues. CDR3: CASSQGYSYNEQFF. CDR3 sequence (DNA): TGTGCCAGCAGCCAGGGGTATTCCTACAATGAGCAGTTCTTC.

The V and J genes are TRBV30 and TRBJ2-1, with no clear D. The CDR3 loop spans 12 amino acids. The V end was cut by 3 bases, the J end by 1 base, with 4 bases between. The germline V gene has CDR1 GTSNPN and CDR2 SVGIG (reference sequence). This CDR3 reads CAWRRSYNEQFF. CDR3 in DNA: TGTGCCTGGAGGCGGTCCTACAATGAGCAGTTCTTC.

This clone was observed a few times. CDR3 in DNA: TGTGCCAGTAGTATTCGTAGCGGACAGGGGGATTTGGGCTACGAGCAGTACTTC. Its translation: CASSIRSGQGDLGYEQYF. V usage is TRBV19 and J usage is TRBJ2-7; 10 nucleotides line up with TRBD1. Trimming cost V 3 bases and J 3 bases; bases outside gene matches: 14. Germline-derived CDR1 and CDR2 are LNHDA and SQIVND (reference sequence). CDR3 length: 18 amino acids.

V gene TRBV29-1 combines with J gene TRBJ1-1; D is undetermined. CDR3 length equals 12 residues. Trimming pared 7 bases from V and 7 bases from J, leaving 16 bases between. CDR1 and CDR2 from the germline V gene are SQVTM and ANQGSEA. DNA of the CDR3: TGCAGCGGCATGGTACCCCGCTTTGAAGCTTTCTTT. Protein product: CSGMVPRFEAFF.

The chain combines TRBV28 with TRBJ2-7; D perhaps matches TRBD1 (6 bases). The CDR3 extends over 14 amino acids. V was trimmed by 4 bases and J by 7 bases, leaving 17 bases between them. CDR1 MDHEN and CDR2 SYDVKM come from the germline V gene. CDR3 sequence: CASSSGDKHTEQYF. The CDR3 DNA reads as TGTGCCAGCAGTTCCGGGGACAAACATACGGAGCAGTACTTC. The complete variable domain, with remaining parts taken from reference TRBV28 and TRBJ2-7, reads DVKVTQSSRYLVKRTGEKVFLECVQDMDHENMFWYRQDPGLGLRLIYFSYDVKMKEKGDIPEGYSVSREKKERFSLILESASTNQTSMYLCASSSGDKHTEQYFGPGTRLTVT.

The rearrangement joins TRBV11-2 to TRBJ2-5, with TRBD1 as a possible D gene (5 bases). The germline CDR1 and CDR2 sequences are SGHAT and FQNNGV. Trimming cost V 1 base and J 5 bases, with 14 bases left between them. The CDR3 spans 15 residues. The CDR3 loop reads CASSLAGLDTETQYF. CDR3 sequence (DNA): TGTGCCAGCAGCTTAGCAGGGTTAGATACGGAGACCCAGTACTTC.

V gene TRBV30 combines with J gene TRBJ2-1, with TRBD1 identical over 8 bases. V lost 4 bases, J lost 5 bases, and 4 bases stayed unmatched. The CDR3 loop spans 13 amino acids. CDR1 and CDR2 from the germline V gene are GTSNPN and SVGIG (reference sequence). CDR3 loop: CAWNGQGNNEQFF. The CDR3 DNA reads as TGTGCCTGGAACGGACAGGGTAACAATGAGCAGTTCTTC. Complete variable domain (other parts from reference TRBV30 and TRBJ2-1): SQTIHQWPATLVQPVGSPLSLECTVEGTSNPNLYWYRQAAGRGLQLLFYSVGIGQISSEVPQNLSASRPQDRQFILSSKKLLLSDSGFYLCAWNGQGNNEQFFGPGTRLTVL.

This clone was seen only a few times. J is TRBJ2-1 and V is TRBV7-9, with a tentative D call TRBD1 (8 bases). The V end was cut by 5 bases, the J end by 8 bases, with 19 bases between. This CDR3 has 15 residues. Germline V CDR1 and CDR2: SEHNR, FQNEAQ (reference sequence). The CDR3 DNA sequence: TGTGCCAGCAGCCTGGGACAGGCGGGGGTCCATGAGCAGTTCTTC. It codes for CASSLGQAGVHEQFF.

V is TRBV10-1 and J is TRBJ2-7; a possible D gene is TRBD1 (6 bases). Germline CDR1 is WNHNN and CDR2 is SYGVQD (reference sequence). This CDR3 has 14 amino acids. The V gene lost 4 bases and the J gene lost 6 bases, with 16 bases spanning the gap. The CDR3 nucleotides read TGCGCCAGCAGTGTCAACAGGGTCGCGAGCGAGCAGTACTTC. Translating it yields CASSVNRVASEQYF.